Below, 20 T cell receptor beta chains from the same sample are listed, as sequenced in a study of PD-1 blockade in classical Hodgkin lymphoma. Some clones are missing from TCRdb's copy, which holds only in-frame ones; the method was immunoSEQ multiplex PCR. The sample has 34,000 or so clones; 81% are singletons. Noted time point: cycle 4 day 1 (C4D1), after around six weeks of nivolumab. After autologous stem cell transplantation all patients relapsed, and prior brentuximab vedotin exposure differed between cohorts. Sequences were derived from peripheral blood mononuclear cells (PBMCs), sampled before the fourth cycle of nivolumab. Receptor source: a human donor with classical Hodgkin lymphoma.

The chain combines TRBV19 with TRBJ1-1; 7 bases are shared with TRBD1. Losses at the gene ends were 5 bases for V and 8 bases for J; bases not matched to a gene: 5. The CDR3 covers 12 residues. CDR1 and CDR2 from the germline V gene are LNHDA and SQIVND (reference sequence). The CDR3 loop reads CASSQQGTEAFF. The CDR3 bases are TGTGCCAGTAGTCAACAGGGGACGGAAGCTTTCTTT.

The chain combines TRBV6-1 with TRBJ2-6; D gene uncertain. The length of the CDR3 is 15 residues. V was clipped by 6 bases and J by 0 bases, with 9 bases between them. Germline CDR1 and CDR2: MNHNS and SASEGT. Here the CDR3 reads CASSPSSSGANVLTF. The CDR3 DNA sequence: TGTGCCAGCAGCCCCTCTAGCTCTGGGGCCAACGTCCTGACTTTC.

The chain recombines TRBV5-1 with TRBJ1-5; no definite D call. Per germline, CDR1 SGHRS and CDR2 YFSETQ. V was pared by 4 bases and J by 6 bases, with 17 bases between. The CDR3 totals 15 residues. CDR3 amino acids: CASSPGRGSGQPQHF. The CDR3 DNA sequence: TGCGCCAGCAGCCCCGGGCGGGGAAGTGGTCAGCCCCAGCATTTT.

The J gene is TRBJ2-2, the V gene TRBV30, with D perhaps TRBD1 (6 bases). The V end lost 0 bases, the J end lost 5 bases, and 13 bases lay between the germline ends. The CDR3 covers 15 residues. The germline V gene encodes CDR1 GTSNPN and CDR2 SVGIG (reference sequence). This chain's CDR3 is CAWSVLGRGTGELFF. CDR3 coding DNA: TGTGCCTGGAGTGTACTTGGCAGGGGAACCGGGGAGCTGTTTTTT.

The sample holds one count of this clone. The chain uses TRBV2 and TRBJ2-1; 9 nucleotides match TRBD2. V lost 1 base, J lost 15 bases, and 10 bases stayed unmatched. The CDR3 is 14 amino acids. Germline lookup yields CDR1 SNHLY and CDR2 FYNNEI. For the CDR3, the DNA is TGTGCCAGCAGTGAAGTCCCTAGCGGGGCCCGACTGTTCTTC. Its protein is CASSEVPSGARLFF.

This sequence joins TRBV11-1 and TRBJ2-3; D ambiguous. The CDR3 contains 13 residues. V lost 3 bases, J lost 6 bases, and 10 bases lay in between. Germline CDR1 and CDR2: SGHAT and FQDESV (reference sequence). CDR3 coding DNA: TGTGCCAGCAGCTTCACAGCTTGGGATACGCAGTATTTT. It encodes CASSFTAWDTQYF.

The chain combines TRBV19 with TRBJ1-1; the D gene is possibly TRBD1 (5 bases). The CDR3 runs 15 residues. Germline V gene lookup returns CDR1 LNHDA and CDR2 SQIVND (reference sequence). Trimming cost V 5 bases and J 5 bases, with 18 bases left between them. This chain's CDR3 is CASSLGGTRGTEAFF. The CDR3 DNA reads TGTGCCAGTAGTCTTGGCGGCACCCGGGGGACTGAAGCTTTCTTT.

This clone was detected only once. The chain employs TRBV6-5 and TRBJ2-5; TRBD1 might be the D (6 bases). The V end lost 4 bases, the J end lost 3 bases, and 9 bases lay between the germline ends. Per the germline V gene, CDR1 is MNHEY and CDR2 is SVGAGI. The CDR3 has 13 amino acids. In nucleotides, the CDR3 is TGTGCCAGCAGTTGGGGGCGGGAAGAGACCCAGTACTTC. Translation: CASSWGREETQYF.

The CDR3 here is CAWSVLGGGTGELFF. Written as DNA, the CDR3 is TGTGCCTGGAGTGTACTTGGCGGGGGAACCGGGGAGCTGTTTTTT. This chain connects TRBV30 to TRBJ2-2; 7 nucleotides agree with TRBD2. The junction had 6 bases not matched to a gene; V was cut back by 0 bases and J by 5 bases. Germline values: CDR1 GTSNPN, CDR2 SVGIG (reference sequence). CDR3 length: 15 amino acids.

CDR3 amino acids: CASSPVRGRLYEQYF. CDR3 DNA sequence: TGTGCCAGCAGCCCAGTCCGAGGACGATTATACGAGCAGTACTTC. V usage is TRBV7-9 and J usage is TRBJ2-7; no firm D call. Germline CDR1 and CDR2: SEHNR and FQNEAQ (reference sequence). The CDR3 runs to 15 residues. The V end was cut by 5 bases, the J end by 4 bases, with 18 bases between.

The V and J genes are TRBV28 and TRBJ1-3; possibly TRBD1 for D (5 bases). The V gene's germline CDR1 is MDHEN and CDR2 SYDVKM. This CDR3 has 15 residues. The V and J ends lost 7 bases and 0 bases respectively, with 13 bases between them. Here the CDR3 reads CASNGHAPSGNTIYF. In nucleotides, the CDR3 is TGTGCCAGCAACGGACACGCGCCCTCTGGAAACACCATATATTTT.

The V gene is TRBV4-1, the J gene TRBJ2-2, with D uncertain. Germline CDR1 is MGHRA and CDR2 is YSYEKL. This CDR3 contains 14 residues. The V and J ends lost 4 bases and 6 bases respectively, with 12 bases between them. Here the CDR3 reads CASSPPSVPGELFF. The CDR3 DNA reads TGCGCCAGCAGCCCTCCCAGCGTTCCCGGGGAGCTGTTTTTT.

The chain joins TRBV7-2 to TRBJ2-3; 7 nucleotides agree with TRBD2. Germline V lookup: CDR1 SGHTA, CDR2 FQGNSA. This CDR3 region has 14 residues. Losses at the gene ends were 5 bases for V and 4 bases for J; bases not matched to a gene: 6. The CDR3, as DNA: TGTGCCAGCAGCGTGGGGGGGAGTGCAGATACGCAGTATTTT. Its protein is CASSVGGSADTQYF.

The chain links TRBV4-3 to TRBJ1-6; D is unclear. This CDR3 is 17 amino acids long. The germline gives CDR1 LGHNA, CDR2 YSLEER. V was pared by 4 bases and J by 0 bases, with 13 bases between. CDR3 coding DNA: TGCGCCAGCAGCCTTGACACTCTTAGCTCCTATAATTCACCCCTCCACTTT. Translated, it gives CASSLDTLSSYNSPLHF.

The chain is built from TRBV11-2 and TRBJ2-3, with 7 bases lining up with TRBD1. Trimming cost V 4 bases and J 0 bases; bases outside gene matches: 4. CDR3 size: 15 residues. From germline, CDR1 is SGHAT and CDR2 FQNNGV. CDR3 in amino acids: CASSSKDRSTDTQYF. DNA for the CDR3: TGTGCCAGCAGCTCTAAGGACAGGAGCACAGATACGCAGTATTTT.

The CDR3 protein is CAWSVLEEAFF. CDR3 coding DNA: TGTGCCTGGAGTGTCCTAGAAGAAGCTTTCTTT. This chain links TRBV30 with TRBJ1-1; the D is unclear. The CDR3 contains 11 residues. CDR1 is GTSNPN and CDR2 is SVGIG in the germline V gene (reference sequence). Trimming shortened V by 0 bases and J by 8 bases, and 7 bases separated the two germline ends.

This clone was seen just once. The chain links TRBV19 to TRBJ2-7; D is perhaps TRBD1 or TRBD2 (5 bases each). The germline gives CDR1 LNHDA, CDR2 SQIVND (reference sequence). Trimming left V 4 bases short and J 0 bases short, with 7 bases between. CDR3 length: 13 amino acids. DNA of the CDR3: TGTGCCAGTAGTAAGGGACCCTCCTACGAGCAGTACGTC. The encoded protein is CASSKGPSYEQYV.

CDR3 sequence reads: CASSVQGFYEQYF. The DNA of the CDR3 is TGTGCCAGCAGTGTACAGGGTTTCTACGAGCAGTACTTC. The chain is built from TRBV25-1 and TRBJ2-7, with TRBD1 as a possible D gene (6 bases). This CDR3 spans 13 amino acids. V was shortened by 4 bases and J by 3 bases, with 10 bases between the two germline ends. CDR1 is MGHDK and CDR2 is SYGVNS in the germline V gene.

This chain joins TRBV10-2 and TRBJ2-5, with D uncertain. From germline, CDR1 is WSHSY and CDR2 SAAADI. Trimming removed 2 bases at V and 2 bases at J, with 3 bases between. CDR3 size: 12 residues. The DNA of the CDR3 is TGCGCCAGCAGTGAGATTCAAGAGACCCAGTACTTC. As protein: CASSEIQETQYF.

The gene calls are TRBV5-6 and TRBJ2-7; the D is unclear. Trimming cost V 1 base and J 4 bases, with 12 bases left between them. The CDR3 runs to 14 residues. The germline gives CDR1 SGHDT, CDR2 YYEEEE. CDR3 region: CASSLRQVFYEQYV. The CDR3 coding sequence is TGTGCCAGCAGCTTGAGGCAGGTCTTTTACGAGCAGTACGTC.